This T cell receptor (beta chain) was captured in a study of shared clonotypes between healthy human individuals. Whole-study findings and limits: Unshared clonotypes carried lower generation probabilities than those common to all four donors. Naive subsets tended to show greater estimated richness than memory subsets.

CDR1 and CDR2 from the germline V gene are SGHNT and YYREEE (reference sequence). The CDR3 sequence is 15 residues long. The V segment lost 5 bases and the J segment 4 bases; nucleotides outside the gene matches: 3. Naive CD8 cells lacked CD45RO and underwent positive selection for CCR7, leaving out terminally differentiated effector memory CD45RA+ cells. Note on this clone: Its antigen is unidentified.

When replicate PCRs were run on sorted subsets, they used about 200 ng DNA, 28,000 or so T cell genomes. Original data processing: ImmunoSEQ sequences covered only the junction and lacked quality scores; filtering therefore differed. Assay used: immunoSEQ multiplex PCR; TCRdb lists only in-frame clones, some missing. That table is the source of V, J and clone size, and D and trimming were worked out from the DNA. The sample records some 2 million clones, approximately 94% being singletons. The V gene is TRBV5-4, the J gene TRBJ2-2; 12 bases are shared with TRBD2. This receptor was identified in a man aged 18 to 30 in good health. The sample consisted of naive CD8+ T cells sorted from blood. The CDR3 DNA follows: TGTGCCAGCAGGCCACTAGCGGGGGGCACCGGGGAGCTGTTTTTT. This gives the protein CASRPLAGGTGELFF.